This TCR beta chain was observed in a study of tumor-infiltrating lymphocytes in localized non-small cell lung cancer. Whole-study context: Some samples were collected after neoadjuvant chemotherapy; smokers, never-smokers and several histologies were included. Whole-study findings and limits: Compared with uninvolved lung, tumors showed higher T cell infiltration by TCRbeta sequencing. Available tissue quantity limited TCR sequencing to a patient subset.

This CDR3 has 17 amino acids. V gave up 2 bases and J gave up 0 bases, with 15 bases separating them. CDR1 is KGHSH and CDR2 is LQKENI in the germline V gene. Repertoires were generated with immunoSEQ multiplex PCR, while TCRdb's copy carries only in-frame clones and drops some. The sample contains more than 9,000 clones, 50% to 70% of which appear only once. As for this clone: As yet, its antigen is unknown.

The sample was lung tumor tissue. This rearrangement joins TRBV18 to TRBJ2-3; D unresolved. This receptor was obtained from a human donor with non-small cell lung cancer. DNA for the CDR3: TGTGCCAGCTCACCAGCTACTGACACTCCTAGCACAGATACGCAGTATTTT. Residues: CASSPATDTPSTDTQYF.